The table lists the clone carrying this T cell receptor beta chain with many counts. Antigen: not known. The V and J ends lost 5 bases and 9 bases, in that order; junction bases with no gene match: 6. CDR3 length: 14 residues. Germline V lookup: CDR1 SGHKS, CDR2 YYEKEE (reference sequence). The data are from a study of T cells after yellow fever vaccination. Overall study context: Researchers used SMART-Seq v4 Ultra Low Input to prepare fractions that had low cell numbers.

TCRdb independently ran MiXCR on the 5' RACE reads; one entry per CDR3 protein. The sample has roughly 170,000 distinct CDR3 sequences; approximately 6.2% are singletons. Overall study findings and caveats: Just a small share of clonotypes turned up in the CD4 compartment as well as the CD8 compartment. Once the booster was given, most primary-vaccination clones reappeared, at approximately 97% for CD4 and roughly 90% for CD8. Researchers report a weaker secondary response that nonetheless peaked faster, day 5 versus 15.

V usage is TRBV5-5 and J usage is TRBJ2-1; TRBD2 matches 12 bases. The TCR was taken from a man aged 18 to 30 who received the YFV17D yellow fever vaccine. The sample was CD4+ T cells sorted from PBMCs, taken on the day of the first yellow fever vaccination. This CDR3 reads CASSRTSGDGEQFF. The CDR3 bases are TGTGCCAGCAGTCGGACTAGCGGGGACGGTGAGCAGTTCTTC.